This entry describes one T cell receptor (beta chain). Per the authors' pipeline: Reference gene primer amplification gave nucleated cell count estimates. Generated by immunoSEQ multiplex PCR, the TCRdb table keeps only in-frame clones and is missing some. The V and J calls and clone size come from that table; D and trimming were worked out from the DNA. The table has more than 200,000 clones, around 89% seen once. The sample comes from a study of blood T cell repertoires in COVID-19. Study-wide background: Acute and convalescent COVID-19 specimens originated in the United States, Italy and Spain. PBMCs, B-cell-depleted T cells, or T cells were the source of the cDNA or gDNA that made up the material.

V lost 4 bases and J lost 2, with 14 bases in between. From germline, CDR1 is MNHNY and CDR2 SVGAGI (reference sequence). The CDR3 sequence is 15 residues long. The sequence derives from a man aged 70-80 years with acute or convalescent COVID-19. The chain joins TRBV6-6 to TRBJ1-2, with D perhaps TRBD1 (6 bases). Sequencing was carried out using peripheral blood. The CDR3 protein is CASSFLWTENYGYTF. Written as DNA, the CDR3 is TGTGCCAGCAGTTTCCTATGGACAGAGAACTATGGCTACACCTTC.